This is a list of T cell receptor beta chains from one sample in a study of cytotoxic CD8 clonotypes in ibrutinib-treated CLL. Only in-frame clones appear in the TCRdb table, and some are missing; sequencing was by immunoSEQ multiplex PCR. The sample includes tens of thousands of clones, approximately 69% of them seen just once. This specimen consisted of PBMCs, obtained after 12 months of ibrutinib treatment. The source is a human donor with chronic lymphocytic leukemia. CDR3s include the opening cysteine and the closing phenylalanine or tryptophan.

v_call | cdr3_aa
TRBV7-9 | CASSFLSGLNPYEQYF
TRBV7-9 | CASSPRGRDEQYF
TRBV4-2 | CASSPFQAHRGQERTDTQYF
TRBV7-8 | CASSYGTALNQPQHF
TRBV12-5 | CASGLEGPRGYTF
TRBV6-1 | CASTRGLQAYEQYF
TRBV7-2 | CASSLAGAGTGQPQHF
TRBV9 | CASSVGQSYNEQFF
TRBV4-1 | CASSQENIRNTEAFF
TRBV4-1 | CASRATGYHEQYF
TRBV6-5 | CASSVRGNHSPLHF
TRBV19 | CASSNQRGYNEQFF
TRBV5-4 | CASSLGEGSYSPLHF
TRBV28 | CASSLGSYEQYF
TRBV9 | CASSVGASVHGNEQFF
TRBV6-5 | CASSFRLAAGTDTQYF
TRBV5-1 | CASSLDGTSGITDTQYF
TRBV9 | CASSVEWRTANSPLHF
TRBV28 | CASRGAGSYGYTF
TRBV6-5 | CASSYDGSDISGGYTF
TRBV18 | CASSPVQGFNEQFF
TRBV19 | CASSIWLEREQYF